This TCR beta chain appears in the sequencing data of a study of shared clonotypes between healthy human individuals. Notes on the study in general: Generation probability values for non-shared clonotypes were lower than those for clonotypes shared by all four donors.

Sequenced by immunoSEQ multiplex PCR; TCRdb stores in-frame clones only, minus some. The top ten hold 0.3% to 0.4% of the sample, which has roughly 2.2 million clones, around 90% seen once. Worth noting for this clone: Its antigen is undetermined.

Trimming left V 4 bases short and J 6 bases short, with 15 bases between. Germline assignment: CDR1 SQVTM and CDR2 ANQGSEA. CDR3 length equals 13 residues. A CD45RA-negative memory subset and a CD45RA+ naive subset were separated from the CD4+ cells. Input material: naive CD4+ T cells from PBMCs. The subset: CD45RA+ positively selected. This chain joins TRBV29-1 and TRBJ1-1, with D tentatively TRBD1 (6 bases). The receptor comes from a man aged 18 to 30 in good health. Some clones in this sample may be carry-over from other donors' samples. For the CDR3, the DNA is TGCAGCGTTGTGTTGGTCAGGGGACCTGAAGCTTTCTTT. Translation gives CSVVLVRGPEAFF.